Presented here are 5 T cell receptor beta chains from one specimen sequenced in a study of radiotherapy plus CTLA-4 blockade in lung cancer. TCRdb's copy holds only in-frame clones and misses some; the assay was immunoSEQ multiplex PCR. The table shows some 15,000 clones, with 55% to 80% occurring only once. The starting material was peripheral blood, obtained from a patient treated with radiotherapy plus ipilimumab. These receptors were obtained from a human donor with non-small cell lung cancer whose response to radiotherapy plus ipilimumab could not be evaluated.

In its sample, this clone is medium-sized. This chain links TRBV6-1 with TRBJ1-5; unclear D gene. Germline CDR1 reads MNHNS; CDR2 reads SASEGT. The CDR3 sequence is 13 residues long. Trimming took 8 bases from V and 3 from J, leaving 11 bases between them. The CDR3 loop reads CASYSGNNQPQHF. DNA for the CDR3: TGTGCCAGCTATTCAGGAAACAATCAGCCCCAGCATTTT.

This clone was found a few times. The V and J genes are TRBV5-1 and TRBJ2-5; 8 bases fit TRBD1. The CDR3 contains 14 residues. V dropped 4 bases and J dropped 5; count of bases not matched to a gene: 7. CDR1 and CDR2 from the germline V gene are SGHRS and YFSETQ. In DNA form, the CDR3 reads TGCGCCAGCAGCCTGACAGGGGCTGGGGAGACCCAGTACTTC. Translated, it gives CASSLTGAGETQYF.

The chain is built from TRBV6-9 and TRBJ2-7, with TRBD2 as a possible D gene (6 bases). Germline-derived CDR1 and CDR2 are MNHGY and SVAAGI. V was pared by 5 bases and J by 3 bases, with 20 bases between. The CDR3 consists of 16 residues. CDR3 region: CASSRDPGLGRYEQYF. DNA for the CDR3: TGTGCCAGCAGTCGAGACCCGGGACTCGGACGCTACGAGCAGTACTTC.

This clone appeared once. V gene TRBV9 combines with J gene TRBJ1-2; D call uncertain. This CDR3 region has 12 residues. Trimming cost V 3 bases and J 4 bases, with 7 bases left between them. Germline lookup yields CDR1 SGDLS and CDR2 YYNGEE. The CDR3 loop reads CASSGGFYGYTF. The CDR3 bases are TGTGCCAGCAGCGGAGGCTTCTATGGCTACACCTTC.

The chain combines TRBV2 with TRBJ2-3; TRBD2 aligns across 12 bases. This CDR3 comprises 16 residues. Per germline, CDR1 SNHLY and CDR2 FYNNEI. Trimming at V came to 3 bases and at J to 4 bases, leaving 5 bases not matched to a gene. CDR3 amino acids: CASSEMASGGADTQYF. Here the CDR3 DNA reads TGTGCCAGCAGTGAGATGGCTAGCGGGGGGGCAGATACGCAGTATTTT.